These T cell receptor beta chains were read from a single sample in a study of Ad26.COV2.S vaccination and SARS-CoV-2 variants. Here immunoSEQ multiplex PCR was the method, and the copy in TCRdb shows in-frame clones only, minus some. The sample lists 500,000 or so clones, 70% to 90% occurring once. This specimen consisted of peripheral blood, obtained in a trial of Ad26.COV2.S vaccine versus placebo. These receptors were obtained from a person between 18 and 59 years old who received the Ad26.COV2.S COVID-19 vaccine or a placebo. Both conserved end residues are part of each CDR3. Fields, in order: J gene, V gene, clone size, D gene, CDR3 protein, CDR3 DNA. The D gene is left open where the match is weak. Size is omitted from some rows. Given values are once, few, many or a class for expanded clones.

TRBJ2-7 | TRBV5-1 | NA | NA | CASSSWREGDRGFYEQYF | TGCGCCAGCAGTTCGTGGAGGGAGGGCGACAGGGGATTTTACGAGCAGTACTTC
TRBJ2-7 | TRBV24-1 | NA | NA | CATSDSTGFPSYEQYF | TGTGCCACCAGTGATTCGACAGGCTTCCCCTCCTACGAGCAGTACTTC
TRBJ2-1 | TRBV10-3 | NA | NA | CAIRGTSYNEQFF | TGTGCCATCAGGGGGACCTCCTACAATGAGCAGTTCTTC
TRBJ2-2 | TRBV2 | NA | NA | CASRGGMRVAGELFF | TGTGCCAGCAGGGGGGGCATGAGGGTCGCCGGGGAGCTGTTTTTT
TRBJ1-1 | TRBV9 | NA | TRBD1 | CASSGTQGGATEAFF | TGTGCCAGCAGCGGGACCCAGGGGGGGGCCACTGAAGCTTTCTTT
TRBJ2-6 | TRBV30 | NA | NA | CAWRPHQGTGANVLTF | TGTGCCTGGAGACCACACCAGGGGACTGGGGCCAACGTCCTGACTTTC
TRBJ2-3 | TRBV7-3 | NA | TRBD2 | CASSLGLAGSTDTQYF | TGTGCCAGCAGCTTGGGACTAGCGGGGAGCACAGATACGCAGTATTTT
TRBJ2-1 | TRBV7-9 | NA | TRBD2 | CANGISEAGVNNEQFF | TGTGCCAACGGGATTAGCGAGGCGGGGGTTAACAATGAGCAGTTCTTC
TRBJ1-3 | TRBV30 | NA | NA | CAWSVSGRDTIYF | TGTGCCTGGAGTGTATCAGGGAGGGACACCATATATTTT
TRBJ2-2 | TRBV28 | NA | NA | CASSPTGSTGTGELFF | TGTGCCAGCAGTCCTACAGGATCGACGGGAACCGGGGAGCTGTTTTTT
TRBJ2-7 | TRBV7-2 | NA | TRBD1 | CASTWIGTGNEQYF | TGTGCCAGCACCTGGATCGGGACAGGGAACGAGCAGTACTTC
TRBJ1-1 | TRBV4-2 | NA | NA | CASGPSGTNTEAFF | TGTGCCAGCGGACCTTCGGGCACGAACACTGAAGCTTTCTTT
TRBJ1-1 | TRBV2 | NA | NA | CASSEPTTPNTEAFF | TGTGCCAGCAGTGAACCCACAACTCCTAACACTGAAGCTTTCTTT
TRBJ1-1 | TRBV5-6 | NA | NA | CASSLVVGAAFF | TGTGCCAGCAGCTTGGTGGTCGGGGCAGCTTTCTTT
TRBJ1-5 | TRBV27 | NA | NA | CASSPGPIQPQHF | TGTGCCAGCAGCCCAGGTCCTATCCAGCCCCAGCATTTT
TRBJ2-1 | TRBV6-2/TRBV6-3 | NA | NA | CASSGGTGNNEQFF | TGTGCCAGCAGTGGCGGGACTGGAAACAATGAGCAGTTCTTC
TRBJ2-2 | TRBV28 | few | TRBD1 | CASSRWDSNTGELFF | TGTGCCAGCAGTCGCTGGGACAGTAACACCGGGGAGCTGTTTTTT
TRBJ2-1 | TRBV5-4 | NA | TRBD2 | CASSRTSGLVRQFF | TGTGCCAGCAGCAGGACTAGCGGGTTGGTTAGGCAGTTCTTC
TRBJ1-4 | TRBV6-1 | NA | NA | CASSDGKAYEKLFF | TGTGCCAGCAGTGACGGCAAGGCCTATGAAAAACTGTTTTTT
TRBJ2-7 | TRBV6-5 | NA | TRBD1 | CASSLEQGVRSEQYF | TGTGCCAGCAGTCTGGAACAGGGGGTACGCAGCGAGCAGTACTTC
TRBJ1-2 | TRBV19 | NA | NA | CASRGPTQDYGYTF | TGTGCCAGTAGGGGACCGACCCAGGACTATGGCTACACCTTC
TRBJ1-5 | TRBV6-1 | once | NA | CASRENNQPQHF | TGTGCCAGCAGAGAGAACAATCAGCCCCAGCATTTT
TRBJ2-1 | TRBV15 | NA | TRBD2 | CATSTDDRTRAYNEQFF | TGTGCCACCAGCACGGACGATAGGACTAGGGCCTACAATGAGCAGTTCTTC